This T cell receptor beta chain was obtained from a study of T cell repertoires in cytomegalovirus infection. Study-wide results and caveats: HLA-C-restricted CMV-specific TCR beta clonotypes prevailed in the ex vivo response.

TCRdb re-called the reads with MiXCR, one entry per CDR3 protein. The repertoire includes about half a million distinct CDR3 sequences, 30% to 35% of them detected once, and 15% to 20% sits in the top ten. The CDR3 has 16 amino acids. Germline V gene lookup returns CDR1 KGHDR and CDR2 SFDVKD. V was clipped by 3 bases and J by 4 bases; unmatched bases: 5. In this sample, this clonotype turned up a few times. The antigen remains undetermined. The receptor comes from a human donor in good health (CMV status not recorded). Some clones in this sample may be carry-over from other donors' samples. The chain employs TRBV24-1 and TRBJ2-2, with TRBD1 matching over 9 bases. The sequencing here drew on cultured PBMCs, taken from culture after CMV antigen stimulation. The DNA for the CDR3 is TGTGCCACCAGTGATGCGGACAGGGGTATCACCGGGGAGCTGTTTTTT. Residues: CATSDADRGITGELFF.